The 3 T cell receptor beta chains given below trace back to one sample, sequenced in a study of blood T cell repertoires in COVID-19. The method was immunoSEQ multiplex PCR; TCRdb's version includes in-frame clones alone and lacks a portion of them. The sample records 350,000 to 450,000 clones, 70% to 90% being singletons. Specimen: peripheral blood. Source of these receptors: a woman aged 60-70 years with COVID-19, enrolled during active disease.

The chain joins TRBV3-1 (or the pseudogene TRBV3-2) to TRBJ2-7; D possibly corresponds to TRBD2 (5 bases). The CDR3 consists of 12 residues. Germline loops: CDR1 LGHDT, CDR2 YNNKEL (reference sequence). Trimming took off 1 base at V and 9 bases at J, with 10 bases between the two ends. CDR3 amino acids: CASSQAGFWQYF. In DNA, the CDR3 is TGTGCCAGCAGCCAAGCGGGGTTTTGGCAGTACTTC.

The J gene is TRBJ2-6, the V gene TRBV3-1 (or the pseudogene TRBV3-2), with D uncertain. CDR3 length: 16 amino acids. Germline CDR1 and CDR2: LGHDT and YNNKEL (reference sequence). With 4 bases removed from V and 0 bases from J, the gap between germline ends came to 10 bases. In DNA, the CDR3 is TGTGCCAGCAGCCCTAGACCCCGCTCTGGGGCCAACGTCCTGACTTTC. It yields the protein CASSPRPRSGANVLTF.

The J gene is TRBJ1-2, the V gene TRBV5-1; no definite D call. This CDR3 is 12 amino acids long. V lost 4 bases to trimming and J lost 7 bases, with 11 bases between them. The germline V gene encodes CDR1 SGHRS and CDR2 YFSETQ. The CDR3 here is CASSLGGSGYTF. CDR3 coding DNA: TGCGCCAGCAGCCTGGGAGGGTCTGGCTACACCTTC.